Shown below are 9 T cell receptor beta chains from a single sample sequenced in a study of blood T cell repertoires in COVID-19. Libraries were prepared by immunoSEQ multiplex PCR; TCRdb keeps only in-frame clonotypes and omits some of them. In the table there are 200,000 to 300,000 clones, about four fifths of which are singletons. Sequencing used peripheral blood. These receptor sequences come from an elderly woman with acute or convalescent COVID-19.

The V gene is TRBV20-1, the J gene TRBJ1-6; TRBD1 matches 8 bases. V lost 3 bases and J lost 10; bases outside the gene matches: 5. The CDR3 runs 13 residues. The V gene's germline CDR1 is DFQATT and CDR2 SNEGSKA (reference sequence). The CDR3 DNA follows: TGCAGTGCTAGTTCCAGACAGGGGTCACCCCTCCACTTT. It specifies CSASSRQGSPLHF.

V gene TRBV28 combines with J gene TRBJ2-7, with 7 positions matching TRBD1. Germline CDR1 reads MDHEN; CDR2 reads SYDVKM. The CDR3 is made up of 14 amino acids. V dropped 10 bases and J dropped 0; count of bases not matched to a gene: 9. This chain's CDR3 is CAILDRRSSYEQYF. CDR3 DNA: TGTGCCATCCTGGACAGGCGTAGCTCCTACGAGCAGTACTTC.

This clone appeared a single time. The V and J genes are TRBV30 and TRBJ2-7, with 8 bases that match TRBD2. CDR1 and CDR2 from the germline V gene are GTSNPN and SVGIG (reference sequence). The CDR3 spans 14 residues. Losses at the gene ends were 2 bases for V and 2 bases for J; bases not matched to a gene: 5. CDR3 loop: CAWSTSGGTYEQYF. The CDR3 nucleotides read TGTGCCTGGAGTACAAGCGGGGGCACCTACGAGCAGTACTTC.

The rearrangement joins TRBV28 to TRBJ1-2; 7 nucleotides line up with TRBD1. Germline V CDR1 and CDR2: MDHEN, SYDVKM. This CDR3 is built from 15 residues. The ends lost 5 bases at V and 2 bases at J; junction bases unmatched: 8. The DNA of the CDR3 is TGTGCCAGCAGTCGGTCGGGACAGATAAACTATGGCTACACCTTC. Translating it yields CASSRSGQINYGYTF.

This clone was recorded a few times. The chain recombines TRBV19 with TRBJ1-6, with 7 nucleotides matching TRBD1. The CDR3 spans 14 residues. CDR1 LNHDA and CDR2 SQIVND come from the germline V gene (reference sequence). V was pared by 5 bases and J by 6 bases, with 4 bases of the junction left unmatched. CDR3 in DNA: TGTGCCAGTAGTCCCTGGGACAGTAATTCACCCCTCCACTTT. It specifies CASSPWDSNSPLHF. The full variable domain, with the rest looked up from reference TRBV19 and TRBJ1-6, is DGGITQSPKYLFRKEGQNVTLSCEQNLNHDAMYWYRQDPGQGLRLIYYSQIVNDFQKGDIAEGYSVSREKKESFPLTVTSAQKNPTAFYLCASSPWDSNSPLHFGNGTRLTVT.

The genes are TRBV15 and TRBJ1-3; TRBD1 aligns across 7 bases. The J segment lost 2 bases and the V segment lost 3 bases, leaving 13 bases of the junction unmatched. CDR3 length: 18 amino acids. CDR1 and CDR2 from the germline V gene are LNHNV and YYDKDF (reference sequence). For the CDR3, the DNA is TGTGCCACCAGCAGGGATCTGAGGGGGCGATGGACTGGAAACACCATATATTTT. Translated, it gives CATSRDLRGRWTGNTIYF.

Here the CDR3 DNA reads TGTGCCAGCAGTTTATCGAATGTCAGAATCCCAAACGAGCAGTACTTC. It specifies CASSLSNVRIPNEQYF. The rearrangement links TRBV27 to TRBJ2-7; D unresolved. The V gene lost 0 bases and the J gene lost 5 bases, with 17 bases spanning the gap. This CDR3 contains 16 residues. Germline lookup yields CDR1 MNHEY and CDR2 SMNVEV (reference sequence).

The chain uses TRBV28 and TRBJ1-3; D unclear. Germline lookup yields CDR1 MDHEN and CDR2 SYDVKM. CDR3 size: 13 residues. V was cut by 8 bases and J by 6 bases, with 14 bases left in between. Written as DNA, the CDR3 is TGTGCCAGCCGGGGAAGGCCCGCAAACACCATATATTTT. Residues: CASRGRPANTIYF.

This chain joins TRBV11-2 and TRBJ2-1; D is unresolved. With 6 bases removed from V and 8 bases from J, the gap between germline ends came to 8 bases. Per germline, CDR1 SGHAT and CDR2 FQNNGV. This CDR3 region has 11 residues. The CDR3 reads CASRMGDEQFF. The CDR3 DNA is TGTGCCAGCAGGATGGGCGATGAGCAGTTCTTC.